This entry lists 21 T cell receptor beta chains sequenced from one sample in a study of shared T cell receptors in the human thymus. Only in-frame clones appear in the TCRdb table, and some are missing; sequencing was by immunoSEQ multiplex PCR. This sample has over 350,000 clones, with around 95% found just once. Source material: thymocytes. The receptors were gathered from a human donor.

The chain joins TRBV14 to TRBJ1-2; no definite D call. Trimming left V 6 bases short and J 4 bases short, with 9 bases between. In germline, CDR1 is SGHDN, CDR2 FVKESK. CDR3 length: 12 amino acids. The CDR3 is CASSRASYGYTF. For the CDR3, the DNA is TGTGCCAGCAGTCGGGCCTCCTATGGCTACACCTTC.

Remarks on this clone: Germline and junction disagree at one end, which may indicate a read error. The chain is built from TRBV6-1 and TRBJ2-3; 10 bases map to TRBD2. From germline, CDR1 is MNHNS and CDR2 SASEGT. The CDR3 covers 15 residues. This CDR3 reads CASSQSSGSIDTQYF. The CDR3, as DNA: TGTGCCAGCAGTCAATCTAGCGGGAGCATAGATACGCAGTATTTT.

The rearrangement uses TRBV19 and TRBJ1-5; 7 bases are shared with TRBD1. CDR1 LNHDA and CDR2 SQIVND come from the germline V gene (reference sequence). Unmatched junction bases numbered 17, after V lost 2 bases and J lost 7 bases. The CDR3 is 18 amino acids. CDR3 protein: CASSIMLGLGGSGQPQHF. In DNA, the CDR3 is TGTGCCAGTAGTATAATGCTCGGGTTAGGGGGCTCTGGGCAGCCCCAGCATTTT. The complete variable domain, with remaining parts taken from reference TRBV19 and TRBJ1-5, reads DGGITQSPKYLFRKEGQNVTLSCEQNLNHDAMYWYRQDPGQGLRLIYYSQIVNDFQKGDIAEGYSVSREKKESFPLTVTSAQKNPTAFYLCASSIMLGLGGSGQPQHFGDGTRLSIL.

This clone was observed a few times. J is TRBJ2-1 and V is TRBV4-1; possibly TRBD1 or TRBD2 for D (5 bases each). The germline V gene encodes CDR1 MGHRA and CDR2 YSYEKL. The CDR3 is 15 amino acids. The V and J ends lost 5 bases and 0 bases respectively, with 11 bases between them. CDR3 protein: CASSFGTSSYNEQFF. CDR3 nucleotide sequence: TGCGCCAGCAGCTTCGGGACGAGCTCCTACAATGAGCAGTTCTTC.

V is TRBV11-2 and J is TRBJ2-1; 10 nucleotides agree with TRBD2. This CDR3 has 16 amino acids. J was trimmed by 7 bases and V by 5 bases; bases with no gene match: 11. Germline-derived CDR1 and CDR2 are SGHAT and FQNNGV. CDR3 region: CASSGLADQGVNEQFF. As DNA, the CDR3 is TGTGCCAGCAGCGGACTAGCGGACCAGGGAGTAAATGAGCAGTTCTTC.

This clone appeared once. This chain links TRBV28 with TRBJ1-5; a weak D match, TRBD1 (6 bases). The CDR3 contains 16 residues. Per germline, CDR1 MDHEN and CDR2 SYDVKM. Trimming left V 7 bases short and J 2 bases short, with 18 bases between. The CDR3 bases are TGTGCCAGCAACCCTACAGGGCTCTACGGCAATCAGCCCCAGCATTTT. Residues: CASNPTGLYGNQPQHF.

The gene calls are TRBV14 and TRBJ2-3, with 7 positions matching TRBD2. CDR1 is SGHDN, CDR2 FVKESK, per germline. The J segment lost 4 bases and the V segment lost 4 bases, leaving 11 bases of the junction unmatched. The CDR3 is made up of 16 amino acids. CDR3 loop: CASSPKRDKNPDTQYF. CDR3 coding DNA: TGTGCCAGCAGCCCGAAGCGGGATAAAAACCCAGATACGCAGTATTTT.

The chain uses TRBV6-5 and TRBJ2-1, with a weak D call TRBD1 (5 bases). CDR3 length equals 14 residues. Germline V gene sequence: CDR1 MNHEY, CDR2 SVGAGI. The V end was cut by 1 base, the J end by 7 bases, with 11 bases between. In nucleotides, the CDR3 is TGTGCCAGCAGTTACTTAGGCAGGGATAATGAGCAGTTCTTC. Its translation is CASSYLGRDNEQFF.

The rearrangement joins TRBV28 to TRBJ2-7; D gene unclear. In germline, CDR1 is MDHEN, CDR2 SYDVKM. The CDR3 extends over 17 amino acids. V shed 3 bases and J shed 4 bases, with 22 bases lying between them. CDR3 nucleotides: TGTGCCAGCAGTTTGTCCCGACGGACGGATCCGACGTACGAGCAGTACTTC. This gives the protein CASSLSRRTDPTYEQYF.

This chain connects TRBV5-8 to TRBJ2-3; 8 positions agree with TRBD2. This CDR3 contains 15 residues. Germline V gene data show CDR1 as SGHTS and CDR2 as YDEGEE. The V gene end was trimmed by 0 bases and the J gene end by 1 base; junction bases not matched to a gene: 1. The CDR3 DNA reads as TGTGCCAGCAGCTTGGTCGGGAGGGGCACAGATACGCAGTATTTT. Translating gives CASSLVGRGTDTQYF.

The J gene is TRBJ2-5, the V gene TRBV27; D perhaps matches TRBD2 (5 bases). The CDR3 runs to 11 residues. Trimming removed 8 bases from V and 5 bases from J, with 9 bases in between. Germline V gene sequence: CDR1 MNHEY, CDR2 SMNVEV (reference sequence). This CDR3 is CASVGGETQYF. DNA for the CDR3: TGTGCCAGCGTAGGAGGCGAGACCCAGTACTTC.

The V call is TRBV6-4, the J call TRBJ1-1; D gene uncertain. V was pared by 2 bases and J by 1 base, with 5 bases between. The length of the CDR3 is 13 residues. Germline CDR1 is MRHNA and CDR2 is SNTAGT. CDR3 sequence: CASSDGKNTEAFF. DNA of the CDR3: TGTGCCAGCAGTGACGGGAAGAACACTGAAGCTTTCTTT.

This clone has only one observation. V is TRBV11-2 and J is TRBJ2-1; D gene unclear. With 4 bases removed from V and 5 bases from J, the gap between germline ends came to 15 bases. Germline V lookup: CDR1 SGHAT, CDR2 FQNNGV. CDR3 size: 15 residues. The CDR3: CASSSGFRNDNEQFF. DNA for the CDR3: TGTGCCAGCAGCTCAGGATTTCGAAATGACAATGAGCAGTTCTTC.

The gene calls are TRBV7-2 and TRBJ1-2; D uncertain. Trimming stripped 0 bases from V and 8 bases from J, with 28 bases between. The CDR3 loop spans 19 amino acids. The germline V gene encodes CDR1 SGHTA and CDR2 FQGNSA. The CDR3 DNA reads TGTGCCAGCAGCTTAGCCACAGCATTTATTGCCCTCGACTATAGAGGCTACACCTTC. It codes for CASSLATAFIALDYRGYTF.

This chain connects TRBV6-1 to TRBJ2-7; D unresolved. From germline, CDR1 is MNHNS and CDR2 SASEGT. This CDR3 is built from 15 residues. The ends were cut back, 2 bases at V and 4 bases at J, with 15 bases in the middle. Here the CDR3 DNA reads TGTGCCAGCAGTGAACAGCGACACTATCCATACGAGCAGTACTTC. It translates to CASSEQRHYPYEQYF.

The chain is built from TRBV28 and TRBJ1-5; D unresolved. The CDR3 sequence is 20 residues long. Trimming stripped 6 bases from V and 0 bases from J, with 27 bases between. CDR1 is MDHEN and CDR2 is SYDVKM in the germline V gene. In DNA form, the CDR3 reads TGTGCCAGCAGGATGTCGAGACACCGAGGCCAATATGATAGCAATCAGCCCCAGCATTTT. It yields the protein CASRMSRHRGQYDSNQPQHF. The full variable domain, its missing parts supplied by reference TRBV28 and TRBJ1-5, is DVKVTQSSRYLVKRTGEKVFLECVQDMDHENMFWYRQDPGLGLRLIYFSYDVKMKEKGDIPEGYSVSREKKERFSLILESASTNQTSMYLCASRMSRHRGQYDSNQPQHFGDGTRLSIL.

V and J are TRBV14 and TRBJ1-2; D remains unclear. The CDR3 sequence is 13 residues long. V shed 6 bases and J shed 2 bases, with 10 bases lying between them. CDR1 is SGHDN, CDR2 FVKESK, per germline. CDR3 amino acids: CASSLGRNYGYTF. The CDR3 DNA is TGTGCCAGCAGTCTCGGCAGGAACTATGGCTACACCTTC. Full variable domain (rest looked up from reference TRBV14 and TRBJ1-2): EAGVTQFPSHSVIEKGQTVTLRCDPISGHDNLYWYRRVMGKEIKFLLHFVKESKQDESGMPNNRFLAERTGGTYSTLKVQPAELEDSGVYFCASSLGRNYGYTFGSGTRLTVV.

The chain is built from TRBV10-3 and TRBJ1-5; D perhaps matches TRBD1 (6 bases). Deletions cut 0 bases from V and 8 bases from J, with 14 bases between. CDR3 length equals 15 residues. Germline CDR1 and CDR2: ENHRY and SYGVKD. CDR3 bases: TGTGCCATCAGTGAGTCAGGGGGGGCAAGGGAGCCCCAGCATTTT. Translated: CAISESGGAREPQHF.

This clone showed up just a few times. The rearrangement links TRBV19 to TRBJ1-5; no reliable D call. CDR3 length equals 13 residues. Germline assignment: CDR1 LNHDA and CDR2 SQIVND (reference sequence). Trimming removed 5 bases from V and 0 bases from J, with 5 bases in between. This chain's CDR3 is CASSPDSNQPQHF. CDR3 DNA sequence: TGTGCCAGTAGTCCGGATAGCAATCAGCCCCAGCATTTT.

V is TRBV29-1 and J is TRBJ2-5; D may be TRBD1 or TRBD2 (6 bases each). The germline CDR1 and CDR2 sequences are SQVTM and ANQGSEA. The CDR3 sequence is 15 residues long. The V end was cut by 0 bases, the J end by 5 bases, with 16 bases between. The CDR3 sequence is CSVEEEGGVGETQYF. The DNA of the CDR3 is TGCAGCGTTGAAGAAGAGGGGGGCGTAGGGGAGACCCAGTACTTC.

The CDR3 DNA reads TGTGCCAGCAGTGAAACTAGCGGGAGCGCCTACGAGCAGTACTTC. Translation gives CASSETSGSAYEQYF. V is TRBV2 and J is TRBJ2-7; 11 nucleotides line up with TRBD2. This CDR3 has 15 amino acids. Per the germline V gene, CDR1 is SNHLY and CDR2 is FYNNEI. The V gene end was trimmed by 2 bases and the J gene end by 2 bases; junction bases not matched to a gene: 2.